The 29 T cell receptor beta chains below were found in one sample sequenced in a study of shared clonotypes between healthy human individuals. Sequenced by immunoSEQ multiplex PCR; TCRdb stores in-frame clones only, minus some. The table shows about 2 million clones, with 85% to 95% occurring only once. The sample comprised naive CD4+ T cells sorted from blood. This sample's subset: CD45RA+ positively selected. All receptors come from a man aged 18 to 29 in good health.

CDR3 bases: TGTGCCAGCAGCTTAAGAAACTCGCAGAATAATTCACCCCTCCACTTT. Its translation is CASSLRNSQNNSPLHF. The chain joins TRBV7-2 to TRBJ1-6, with unresolved D. Germline loops: CDR1 SGHTA, CDR2 FQGNSA. The CDR3 runs 16 residues. Trimming stripped 2 bases from V and 5 bases from J, with 13 bases between.

This chain connects TRBV6-1 to TRBJ2-7; 9 bases match TRBD1. There are 13 residues in the CDR3. The ends lost 6 bases at V and 4 bases at J; junction bases unmatched: 4. The germline gives CDR1 MNHNS, CDR2 SASEGT. In DNA form, the CDR3 reads TGTGCCAGCAGCCAACAGGGGGCTTACGAGCAGTACTTC. Its translation is CASSQQGAYEQYF.

The gene calls are TRBV2 and TRBJ2-6; D not resolved. Trimming pared 0 bases from V and 1 base from J, leaving 16 bases between. Looked up from germline, CDR1 is SNHLY and CDR2 is FYNNEI. CDR3 length: 19 residues. CDR3 nucleotides: TGTGCCAGCAGTGAAGCGTCTGGTGTGGGATTTTCTGGGGCCAACGTCCTGACTTTC. Translating it yields CASSEASGVGFSGANVLTF.

V usage is TRBV6-1 and J usage is TRBJ2-1; tentatively, D is TRBD2 (5 bases). This CDR3 has 14 residues. Between the trimmed V and J ends, which lost 6 bases and 0 bases, there was a span of 9 bases. Germline V gives CDR1 MNHNS, CDR2 SASEGT. The CDR3 nucleotides read TGTGCCAGCAGCGGGGATCCCTCCTACAATGAGCAGTTCTTC. Translation: CASSGDPSYNEQFF.

The chain employs TRBV6-5 and TRBJ2-5; 10 nucleotides match TRBD2. The CDR3 sequence is 16 residues long. Trimming cost V 0 bases and J 4 bases; bases outside gene matches: 5. Per germline, CDR1 MNHEY and CDR2 SVGAGI. This CDR3 reads CASSYSLAGGGETQYF. In nucleotides, the CDR3 is TGTGCCAGCAGTTACTCATTAGCGGGGGGCGGAGAGACCCAGTACTTC.

This chain links TRBV6-6 with TRBJ2-2; 8 positions match TRBD2. The CDR3 consists of 15 residues. The germline CDR1 and CDR2 sequences are MNHNY and SVGAGI (reference sequence). V trimming: 4 bases; J trimming: 4 bases; junction bases outside the gene matches: 5. The CDR3 spells CASSLVAGGTGELFF. DNA for the CDR3: TGTGCCAGCAGTTTAGTGGCGGGGGGCACCGGGGAGCTGTTTTTT.

V is TRBV9 and J is TRBJ2-3; D gene unclear. CDR3 size: 13 residues. The ends were cut back, 2 bases at V and 4 bases at J, with 8 bases in the middle. CDR1 is SGDLS, CDR2 YYNGEE, per germline. Here the CDR3 DNA reads TGTGCCAGCAGCGTCTGGATGGCAGATACGCAGTATTTT. Protein sequence: CASSVWMADTQYF. The full variable domain, with the rest looked up from reference TRBV9 and TRBJ2-3, is DSGVTQTPKHLITATGQRVTLRCSPRSGDLSVYWYQQSLDQGLQFLIQYYNGEERAKGNILERFSAQQFPDLHSELNLSSLELGDSALYFCASSVWMADTQYFGPGTRLTVL.

J is TRBJ1-5 and V is TRBV7-2; possibly TRBD1 for D (6 bases). Germline values: CDR1 SGHTA, CDR2 FQGNSA. Trimming took 4 bases from V and 4 from J, leaving 14 bases between them. The CDR3 contains 15 residues. CDR3 sequence reads: CASSSTGIANQPQHF. In nucleotides, the CDR3 is TGTGCCAGCAGCTCGACAGGCATAGCAAATCAGCCCCAGCATTTT. The variable domain in full, completed from reference TRBV7-2 and TRBJ1-5, reads GAGVSQSPSNKVTEKGKDVELRCDPISGHTALYWYRQSLGQGLEFLIYFQGNSAPDKSGLPSDRFSAERTGGSVSTLTIQRTQQEDSAVYLCASSSTGIANQPQHFGDGTRLSIL.

This chain connects TRBV4-1 to TRBJ2-6; D remains ambiguous. Trimming left V 2 bases short and J 0 bases short, with 14 bases between. The CDR3 is 18 residues long. Germline CDR1 and CDR2: MGHRA and YSYEKL. CDR3 bases: TGCGCCAGCAGCCAACCCTTAACCGAAAGCTCTGGGGCCAACGTCCTGACTTTC. Its translation: CASSQPLTESSGANVLTF.

V and J are TRBV5-1 and TRBJ2-2, with 9 bases matching TRBD1. V was clipped by 0 bases and J by 6 bases; unmatched bases: 6. The CDR3 sequence is 16 residues long. Looked up from germline, CDR1 is SGHRS and CDR2 is YFSETQ. The CDR3, as DNA: TGCGCCAGCAGCTTGGTCCTCGACAGGGGGGCCGGGGAGCTGTTTTTT. Protein sequence: CASSLVLDRGAGELFF.

This CDR3 reads CASSSTGSNQPQHF. The CDR3 region has the DNA TGTGCCAGCAGTTCGACAGGGAGCAATCAGCCCCAGCATTTT. This chain uses TRBV28 with TRBJ1-5; TRBD1 agrees at 7 bases. The V and J ends lost 4 bases and 1 base, in that order; junction bases with no gene match: 1. Germline lookup yields CDR1 MDHEN and CDR2 SYDVKM. The CDR3 has 14 amino acids.

To note about this clone: Other DNA sequences in the same sample also yield this CDR3. The chain is built from TRBV11-3 and TRBJ1-1, with no clear D. This CDR3 spans 13 amino acids. V lost 3 bases and J lost 2, with 7 bases in between. Germline V CDR1 and CDR2: SGHNT, YENEEA. CDR3 amino acids: CASSFSVNTEAFF. The CDR3 bases are TGTGCCAGCAGCTTTAGCGTTAACACTGAAGCTTTCTTT.

The rearrangement joins TRBV27 to TRBJ1-1; possibly TRBD1 for D (6 bases). The CDR3 runs to 12 residues. The V gene's germline CDR1 is MNHEY and CDR2 SMNVEV (reference sequence). The CDR3 bases are TGTGCAACAGGGACGGTGAACACTGAAGCTTTCTTT. Translating gives CATGTVNTEAFF.

This chain links TRBV30 with TRBJ2-3; no reliable D call. The CDR3 is made up of 16 amino acids. The ends were cut back, 1 base at V and 5 bases at J, with 19 bases in the middle. In germline, CDR1 is GTSNPN, CDR2 SVGIG (reference sequence). The CDR3 protein is CAWSATARGDKDTQYF. CDR3 bases: TGTGCCTGGAGTGCGACCGCCCGAGGTGACAAAGATACGCAGTATTTT.

The chain employs TRBV19 and TRBJ1-1; 8 nucleotides match TRBD1. V was pared by 3 bases and J by 1 base, with 4 bases of the junction left unmatched. The CDR3 contains 15 residues. Germline-derived CDR1 and CDR2 are LNHDA and SQIVND (reference sequence). The CDR3 spells CASSIQGAPNTEAFF. CDR3 sequence (DNA): TGTGCCAGTAGTATTCAGGGGGCCCCGAACACTGAAGCTTTCTTT.

V and J are TRBV18 and TRBJ2-7; 9 nucleotides match TRBD2. J was trimmed by 3 bases and V by 3 bases; bases with no gene match: 9. CDR1 is KGHSH, CDR2 LQKENI, per germline. The CDR3 length is 16 residues. The CDR3 DNA reads TGTGCCAGCTCACCCCGCAGGGCGGGGGGGCTCTACGAGCAGTACTTC. Encoded protein: CASSPRRAGGLYEQYF.

The chain combines TRBV7-2 with TRBJ2-7; 8 bases match TRBD1. The CDR3 has 17 residues. Trimming at V came to 5 bases and at J to 0 bases, leaving 12 bases not matched to a gene. Germline V gene lookup returns CDR1 SGHTA and CDR2 FQGNSA. CDR3 loop: CASSPAPGQEISYEQYF. The CDR3 DNA follows: TGTGCCAGCAGCCCCGCCCCGGGACAGGAAATCTCCTACGAGCAGTACTTC.

The chain joins TRBV9 to TRBJ1-4; 9 nucleotides agree with TRBD1. The trim removed 3 bases at V and 8 bases at J, leaving 11 bases unmatched. The V gene's germline CDR1 is SGDLS and CDR2 YYNGEE. This CDR3 contains 16 residues. The chain's CDR3 is CASSADPGTGLEKLFF. The DNA of the CDR3 is TGTGCCAGCAGCGCAGACCCCGGGACAGGGTTGGAAAAACTGTTTTTT.

The chain's CDR3 is CASSQGHSGGDEQYF. The CDR3 coding sequence is TGCGCCAGCAGCCAGGGGCATAGCGGAGGGGACGAGCAGTACTTC. The chain combines TRBV4-1 with TRBJ2-7, with D perhaps matching TRBD2 (6 bases). CDR3 length: 15 residues. Germline loops: CDR1 MGHRA, CDR2 YSYEKL. The V gene lost 3 bases and the J gene lost 5 bases, with 17 bases spanning the gap.

As concerns this clone: Other nucleotide sequences from this sample produce the same CDR3. The CDR3 protein is CSVGQGNTIYF. DNA for the CDR3: TGCAGCGTTGGGCAGGGAAACACCATATATTTT. The chain joins TRBV29-1 to TRBJ1-3, with D hard to call. CDR3 length: 11 amino acids. Germline lookup yields CDR1 SQVTM and CDR2 ANQGSEA. V was trimmed by 4 bases and J by 4 bases, leaving 5 bases between them.

The chain carries TRBV9 and TRBJ2-5; no firm D call. CDR3 length: 14 amino acids. V lost 0 bases to trimming and J lost 5 bases, with 11 bases between them. Germline assignment: CDR1 SGDLS and CDR2 YYNGEE. CDR3 coding DNA: TGTGCCAGCAGCGTAGAAGATGGTATGGAGACCCAGTACTTC. Translated, it gives CASSVEDGMETQYF.

The chain carries TRBV4-3 and TRBJ1-2, with TRBD1 matching over 10 bases. V was clipped by 3 bases and J by 7 bases; unmatched bases: 5. The V gene's germline CDR1 is LGHNA and CDR2 YSLEER. The CDR3 totals 14 residues. CDR3 in amino acids: CASSQPGQGFGYTF. The CDR3 nucleotides read TGCGCCAGCAGCCAGCCGGGACAGGGGTTTGGCTACACCTTC.

The chain recombines TRBV28 with TRBJ2-1; D perhaps matches TRBD2 (5 bases). Per germline, CDR1 MDHEN and CDR2 SYDVKM. The CDR3 is made up of 12 amino acids. V lost 5 bases and J 8 bases, leaving 10 bases between the germline ends. The CDR3 DNA follows: TGTGCCAGCAGTGGTACTAGTCATGAGCAGTTCTTC. It encodes CASSGTSHEQFF.

This CDR3 is CASKGSQGVNQPQHF. As DNA, the CDR3 is TGTGCCAGCAAGGGGAGCCAGGGGGTGAATCAGCCCCAGCATTTT. The chain employs TRBV6-6 and TRBJ1-5, with TRBD1 matching over 7 bases. Germline V gives CDR1 MNHNY, CDR2 SVGAGI (reference sequence). The V gene end was trimmed by 7 bases and the J gene end by 4 bases; junction bases not matched to a gene: 10. The CDR3 runs to 15 residues.

This clone occurred once. V is TRBV28 and J is TRBJ1-5; D perhaps matches TRBD1 (5 bases). The CDR3 covers 14 residues. V lost 6 bases, J lost 6 bases, and 15 bases lay in between. Germline CDR1 MDHEN, CDR2 SYDVKM. CDR3 DNA sequence: TGTGCCAGCAGCCCAAAGCATAGGGGTCAGCCCCAGCATTTT. It codes for CASSPKHRGQPQHF.

This chain uses TRBV13 with TRBJ2-1; D is perhaps TRBD1 (5 bases). Trimming removed 0 bases at V and 1 base at J, with 7 bases between. Germline assignment: CDR1 PRHDT and CDR2 FYEKMQ (reference sequence). There are 15 residues in the CDR3. CDR3 coding DNA: TGTGCCAGCAGCTTAGGTACAGGTTCCTACAATGAGCAGTTCTTC. Amino acid sequence: CASSLGTGSYNEQFF.

This chain links TRBV9 with TRBJ1-6, with 8 nucleotides matching TRBD1. The CDR3 is made up of 18 amino acids. J gave up 4 bases and V 3 bases, and 12 bases lay outside the gene matches. Germline-derived CDR1 and CDR2 are SGDLS and YYNGEE. CDR3 sequence reads: CASSAEPGQGPYNSPLHF. CDR3 in DNA: TGTGCCAGCAGCGCCGAACCCGGACAGGGTCCTTATAATTCACCCCTCCACTTT.

The chain combines TRBV28 with TRBJ2-7; 7 bases agree with TRBD2. J lost 3 bases, V lost 3 bases, and 8 bases had no gene match. CDR1 and CDR2 from the germline V gene are MDHEN and SYDVKM. This CDR3 spans 15 amino acids. In nucleotides, the CDR3 is TGTGCCAGCAGTTTTAGCTCGTGGGGGGGCTACGAGCAGTACTTC. Amino acids: CASSFSSWGGYEQYF.

The V call is TRBV5-1, the J call TRBJ2-2; 14 bases align to TRBD2. Trimming at V came to 4 bases and at J to 4 bases, leaving 6 bases not matched to a gene. CDR1 and CDR2 (germline): SGHRS, YFSETQ. The CDR3 runs to 17 residues. The CDR3 coding sequence is TGCGCCAGCAGCATGACTAGCGGGAGGGCCCGCACCGGGGAGCTGTTTTTT. It specifies CASSMTSGRARTGELFF.